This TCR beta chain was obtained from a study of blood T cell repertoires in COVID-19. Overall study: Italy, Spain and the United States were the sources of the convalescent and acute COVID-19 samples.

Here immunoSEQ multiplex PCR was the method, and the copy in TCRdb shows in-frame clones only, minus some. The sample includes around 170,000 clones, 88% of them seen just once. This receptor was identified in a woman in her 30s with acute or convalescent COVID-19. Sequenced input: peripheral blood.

The CDR3 DNA reads TGTGCCAGCAGCCCACTAGCGAGGTCAGATACGCAGTATTTT. Amino acid sequence: CASSPLARSDTQYF. The rearrangement links TRBV7-9 to TRBJ2-3, with 7 bases matching TRBD2. V gave up 5 bases and J gave up 4 bases; unmatched junction bases: 6. The germline gives CDR1 SEHNR, CDR2 FQNEAQ (reference sequence). The CDR3 has 14 residues. The full variable domain, rest sourced from reference TRBV7-9 and TRBJ2-3, is DTGVSQNPRHKITKRGQNVTFRCDPISEHNRLYWYRQTLGQGPEFLTYFQNEAQLEKSRLLSDRFSAERPKGSFSTLEIQRTEQGDSAMYLCASSPLARSDTQYFGPGTRLTVL.